This T cell receptor (beta chain) is from a study of blood T cell repertoires in COVID-19 (dated by TCRdb to the early 2020s). Notes on the research overall: Samples covering the acute and convalescent phases of COVID-19 were provided by collaborators in the United States, Italy and Spain. The prospective study material was composed of cDNA or gDNA derived from T cells, B-cell-depleted T cells, or PBMCs. The dataset comprised deeply sampled blood TCRbeta repertoires from subjects exposed to, actively infected with, or recovered from COVID-19. Samples came from the ongoing ImmuneRACE study (first 160 participants) plus 1,254 subjects from 6 global collaborators. The repertoires were made available in a free public database intended to serve as a resource for research on the immune response to SARS-CoV-2. A de-identified subject ID, COVID-19 status, age in years and sex were almost always included in the sample metadata. HLA class I and class II types, where available, came from metadata supplied by the sample provider rather than from assay-based typing.

Points the paper makes about the study in general: How much clinical and demographic metadata was included differed by source and by participant, and the metadata was provided uncurated.

A word on this clone: The target of this receptor is not known. Per-base qualities were not stored, and no clone one base away is much larger.

TCRbeta CDR3 regions were amplified from genomic DNA using the immunoSEQ Assay, a bias-controlled multiplex PCR. The authors' pipeline ran thus. Within the assay, amplification of reference gene primers was used to estimate how many nucleated cells each sample contained. Sequence reads were collapsed and filtered to measure the absolute abundance of every unique TCRbeta CDR3 rearrangement. For each sample, productive Simpson clonality was calculated by taking the square root of Simpson's diversity index across productive rearrangements. TCRdb re-hosts the immuneACCESS table, in-frame sequences only. Its copies lack some clones; in the studies checked, an unresolved V gene accounts for under half of them, and the cause for the rest is not known. Clone size and the V and J calls come from that table; the DNA yielded D and trimming. Counted in this sample were about 100,000 clones; about 90% of them appeared once. Clones ranked in the top ten supply approximately 7.3% of the sample.

V is pared back by 1 base and J by 6 bases, with 10 bases lying between the germline termini. Taken from the germline V gene (reference sequence), the CDR1 and CDR2 loops are SEHNR and FQNEAQ. There are 15 amino acids in the CDR3, from cysteine to phenylalanine inclusive. Only the CDR3 portion is preserved as DNA: 45 bases, with reading frame beginning at the first base. Collaborating institutions collected whole blood in K2EDTA tubes following their own protocols. Collaborator samples were shipped for TCRbeta analysis as frozen whole blood, isolated PBMCs, or DNA extracted from either sample type. This TCR was recovered from a young man in a cohort sampled during active COVID-19. Sequenced input: peripheral blood. The sequence links TRBV7-9 to TRBJ1-6, with the D gene uncertain. The DNA is TGTGCCAGCAGCTTAGTAGCCTCAAGTAATTCACCCCTCCACTTT. Translated, it gives CASSLVASSNSPLHF. The full variable domain, with segments outside the CDR3 supplied by the reference TRBV7-9 and TRBJ1-6 proteins, appears as DTGVSQNPRHKITKRGQNVTFRCDPISEHNRLYWYRQTLGQGPEFLTYFQNEAQLEKSRLLSDRFSAERPKGSFSTLEIQRTEQGDSAMYLCASSLVASSNSPLHFGNGTRLTVT.